This T cell receptor beta chain derives from a study of T cell responses to AZD1222 COVID-19 vaccine. For the study at large: Pooling covered second doses at about 4 or about 12 weeks. Regarding the study as a whole: Just a handful of people given AZD1222 tested seropositive at baseline. After the peak T cell response, and only then, were repertoires sampled.

The junction had 9 bases not matched to a gene; V was cut back by 3 bases and J by 6 bases. Germline V lookup: CDR1 DFQATT, CDR2 SNEGSKA (reference sequence). The CDR3 consists of 17 residues. The assay was immunoSEQ multiplex PCR, and TCRdb's table has in-frame clones only and misses some. This table holds roughly 150,000 clones, about nine tenths found once. With regard to this clone: As yet, its antigen is unknown.

The receptor was derived from an adult in good health. Source: peripheral blood, taken on day 0 of AZD1222 vaccination. V and J are TRBV20-1 and TRBJ2-3; 16 bases match TRBD2. CDR3 DNA: TGCAGTGCTAGTCCCGGGACTAGCGGGAGGGCCTACGATACGCAGTATTTT. Translated, it gives CSASPGTSGRAYDTQYF.